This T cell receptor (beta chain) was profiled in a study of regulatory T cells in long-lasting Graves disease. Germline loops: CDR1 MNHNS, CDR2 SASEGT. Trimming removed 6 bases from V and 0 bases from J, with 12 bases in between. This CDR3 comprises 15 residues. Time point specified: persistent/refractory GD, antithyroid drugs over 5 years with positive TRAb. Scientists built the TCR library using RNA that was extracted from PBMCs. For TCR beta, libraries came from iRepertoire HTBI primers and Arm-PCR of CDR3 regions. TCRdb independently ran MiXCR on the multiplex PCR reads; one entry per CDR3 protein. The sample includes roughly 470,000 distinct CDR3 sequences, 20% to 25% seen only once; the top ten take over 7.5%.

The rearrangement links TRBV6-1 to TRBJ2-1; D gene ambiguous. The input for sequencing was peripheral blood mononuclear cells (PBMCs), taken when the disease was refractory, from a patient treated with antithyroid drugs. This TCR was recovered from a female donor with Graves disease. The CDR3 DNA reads TGTGCCAGCAGGACGGGCGGAAGCTCCTACAATGAGCAGTTCTTC. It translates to CASRTGGSSYNEQFF.